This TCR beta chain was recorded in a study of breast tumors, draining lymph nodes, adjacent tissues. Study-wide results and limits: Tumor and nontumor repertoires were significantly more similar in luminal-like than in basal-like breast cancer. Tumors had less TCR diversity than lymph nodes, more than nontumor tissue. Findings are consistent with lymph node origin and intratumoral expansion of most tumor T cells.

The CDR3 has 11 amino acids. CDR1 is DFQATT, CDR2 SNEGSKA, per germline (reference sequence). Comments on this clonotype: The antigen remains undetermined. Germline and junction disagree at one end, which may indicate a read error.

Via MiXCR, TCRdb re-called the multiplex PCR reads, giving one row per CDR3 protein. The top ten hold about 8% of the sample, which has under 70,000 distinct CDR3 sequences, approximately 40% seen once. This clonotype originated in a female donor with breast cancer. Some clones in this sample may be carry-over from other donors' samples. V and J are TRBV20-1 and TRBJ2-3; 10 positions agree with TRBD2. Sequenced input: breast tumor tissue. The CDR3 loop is CSGTSEDTRYF. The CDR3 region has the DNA TGCAGCGGGACTAGCGAGGATACGCGGTATTTT.